These 8 T cell receptor beta chains share one sample of origin, sequenced in a study of long-term antiretroviral therapy in people with HIV. Sequencing relied on immunoSEQ assay v3.0, run at survey level. The assay was immunoSEQ multiplex PCR, and TCRdb's table has in-frame clones only and misses some. The sample shows more than 15,000 clones, roughly four fifths of them seen only once. Sequenced material: unsorted PBMCs, taken 0.3 years after starting antiretroviral therapy. The receptors here all came from a young man with HIV.

The chain has TRBV6-5 and TRBJ2-5, with 14 bases fitting TRBD2. V lost 6 bases, J lost 5 bases, and 5 bases stayed unmatched. CDR1 is MNHEY and CDR2 is SVGAGI in the germline V gene. The CDR3 loop spans 15 amino acids. This CDR3 is CASRVGLAGVETQYF. CDR3 coding DNA: TGTGCCAGCAGAGTGGGACTAGCGGGGGTTGAGACCCAGTACTTC.

This clone has a handful of counts. This chain links TRBV5-5 with TRBJ1-6; D might be TRBD1 (6 bases). V was pared by 3 bases and J by 11 bases, with 12 bases between. Germline V CDR1 and CDR2: SGHKS, YYEKEE (reference sequence). The CDR3 length is 13 residues. CDR3 region: CASSWRGRPPLHF. CDR3 sequence (DNA): TGTGCCAGCAGCTGGCGGGGGCGGCCACCCCTCCACTTT. Using reference TRBV5-5 and TRBJ1-6 for the parts outside the CDR3, the full variable domain is DAGVTQSPTHLIKTRGQQVTLRCSPISGHKSVSWYQQVLGQGPQFIFQYYEKEERGRGNFPDRFSARQFPNYSSELNVNALLLGDSALYLCASSWRGRPPLHFGNGTRLTVT.

This clone has only one observation. The chain recombines TRBV6-5 with TRBJ2-3; D not certain. Trimming shortened V by 3 bases and J by 2 bases, and 9 bases separated the two germline ends. Germline loops: CDR1 MNHEY, CDR2 SVGAGI. CDR3 length: 14 residues. Here the CDR3 reads CASSYREPTDTQYF. The CDR3 region has the DNA TGTGCCAGCAGTTATCGAGAACCCACAGATACGCAGTATTTT.

The chain uses TRBV4-1 and TRBJ2-7; the D call may be TRBD1 or TRBD2 (5 bases each). V lost 4 bases, J lost 2 bases, and 15 bases lay in between. Germline V gives CDR1 MGHRA, CDR2 YSYEKL. This CDR3 contains 15 residues. The CDR3 is CASSLARGAAYEQYF. The DNA of the CDR3 is TGCGCCAGCAGCCTTGCGAGGGGAGCAGCCTACGAGCAGTACTTC.

V is TRBV11-2 and J is TRBJ1-4; TRBD1 is a possible D gene (6 bases). The CDR3 is made up of 16 amino acids. Trimming left V 0 bases short and J 6 bases short, with 14 bases between. Germline lookup yields CDR1 SGHAT and CDR2 FQNNGV. CDR3 residues: CASSLDGTNLYEKLFF. The DNA for the CDR3 is TGTGCCAGCAGCTTAGATGGGACAAATCTGTATGAAAAACTGTTTTTT.

This clone was seen more than once but under ten times. The gene calls are TRBV19 and TRBJ1-2; 8 nucleotides align to TRBD1. Germline values: CDR1 LNHDA, CDR2 SQIVND (reference sequence). This CDR3 spans 13 amino acids. The junction had 2 bases not matched to a gene; V was cut back by 3 bases and J by 5 bases. The CDR3 reads CASSIRQGYGYTF. The CDR3 DNA reads as TGTGCCAGTAGTATCAGACAGGGGTATGGCTACACCTTC.

The genes are TRBV6-6 and TRBJ1-1; D is possibly TRBD1 (5 bases). CDR3 length equals 16 residues. Trimming took 5 bases from V and 0 from J, leaving 16 bases between them. Germline CDR1 reads MNHNY; CDR2 reads SVGAGI (reference sequence). CDR3 sequence: CASSTWDGKMNTEAFF. CDR3 in DNA: TGTGCCAGCAGTACCTGGGACGGGAAAATGAACACTGAAGCTTTCTTT.

The genes are TRBV7-9 and TRBJ2-1, with 7 nucleotides matching TRBD2. This CDR3 contains 15 residues. Germline lookup yields CDR1 SEHNR and CDR2 FQNEAQ (reference sequence). The V and J ends lost 4 bases and 6 bases, in that order; junction bases with no gene match: 9. CDR3 sequence (DNA): TGTGCCAGCAGCTCGACTAGCCCTGGGACCAATGAGCAGTTCTTC. The encoded protein is CASSSTSPGTNEQFF.